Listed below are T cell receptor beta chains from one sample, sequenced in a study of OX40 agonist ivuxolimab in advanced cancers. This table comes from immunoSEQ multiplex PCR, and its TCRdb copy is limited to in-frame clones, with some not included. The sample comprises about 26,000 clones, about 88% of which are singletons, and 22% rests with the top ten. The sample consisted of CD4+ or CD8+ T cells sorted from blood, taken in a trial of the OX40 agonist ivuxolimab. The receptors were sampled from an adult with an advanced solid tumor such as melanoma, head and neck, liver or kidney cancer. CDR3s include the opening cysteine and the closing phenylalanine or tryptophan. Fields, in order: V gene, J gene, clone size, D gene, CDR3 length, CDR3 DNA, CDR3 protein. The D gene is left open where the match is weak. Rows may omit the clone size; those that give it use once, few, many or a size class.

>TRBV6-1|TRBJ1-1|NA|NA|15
TGTGCCAGTCGTAGAGAGGGGCGGTTGTGGACTGAAGCTTTCTTT
CASRREGRLWTEAFF
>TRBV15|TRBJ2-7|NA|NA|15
TGTGCCACCAGTCTCGACGGAGGCTTACCCTACGAGCAGTACTTC
CATSLDGGLPYEQYF
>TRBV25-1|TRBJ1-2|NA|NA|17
TGTGCCAGCAGTGAAAGGGGCGCGGGGCTATACGGCTATGGCTACACCTTC
CASSERGAGLYGYGYTF
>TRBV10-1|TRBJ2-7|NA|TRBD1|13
TGCGCCAGCAGCCCCAGGACAGGGGGCGAGCAGTACTTC
CASSPRTGGEQYF
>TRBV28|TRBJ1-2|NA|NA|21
TGTGCCAGCAGTCTCTCGAGGGCTAGACAGCCCTACACGACCACTAACTATGGCTACACCTTC
CASSLSRARQPYTTTNYGYTF
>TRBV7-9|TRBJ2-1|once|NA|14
TGTGCCAGCAGCTCCCCCGGGACCCTCAATGAGCAGTTCTTC
CASSSPGTLNEQFF
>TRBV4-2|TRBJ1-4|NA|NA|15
TGTGCCAGCAGCCAATGGACAGTCTCTAATGAAAAACTGTTTTTT
CASSQWTVSNEKLFF
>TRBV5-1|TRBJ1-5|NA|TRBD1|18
TGCGCCAGCAGCACCCCTTGGGAAGGGGGCGTCAGCAATCAGCCCCAGCATTTT
CASSTPWEGGVSNQPQHF
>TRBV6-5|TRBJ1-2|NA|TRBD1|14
TGTGCCAGCAGTTACTCCGGGACAGGGGTCGGCTACACCTTC
CASSYSGTGVGYTF
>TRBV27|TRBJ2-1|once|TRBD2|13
TGTGCCAGCAGTTTACCGGGGGGCAATGAGCAGTTCTTC
CASSLPGGNEQFF
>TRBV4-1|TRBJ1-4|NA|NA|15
TGCGCCAGCAGCCAAGAGCATGCAACTAATGAAAAACTGTTTTTT
CASSQEHATNEKLFF
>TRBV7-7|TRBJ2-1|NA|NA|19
TGTGCTAGCAGCCGCACAGGGCCACTCAGGTCAAGCTCCTACAATGAGCAGTTCTTC
CASSRTGPLRSSSYNEQFF
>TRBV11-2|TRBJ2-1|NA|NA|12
TGTGCCAGCAGCTTCCTGGTCAATGAGCAGTTCTTC
CASSFLVNEQFF
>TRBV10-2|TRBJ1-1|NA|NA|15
TGCGCCAGCAGTGAGTCGTGGGGTTTCGGGACTGAAGCTTTCTTT
CASSESWGFGTEAFF
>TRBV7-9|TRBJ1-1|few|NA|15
TGTGCCAGCACCGAACTACAAGGCTTGAACACTGAAGCTTTCTTT
CASTELQGLNTEAFF
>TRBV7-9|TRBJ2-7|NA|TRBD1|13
TGTGCCAGCAGCTCGGACAGGGGCTACGAGCAGTACTTC
CASSSDRGYEQYF
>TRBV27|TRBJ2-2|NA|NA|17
TGTGCCAGCAGTTTATCAGGGACGCAGTTATTCACCGGGGAGCTGTTTTTT
CASSLSGTQLFTGELFF
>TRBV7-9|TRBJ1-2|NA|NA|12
TGTGCCAGCAGCCAGTTGGGGAATGGCTACACCTTC
CASSQLGNGYTF
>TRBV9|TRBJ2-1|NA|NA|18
TGTGCCAGCAGCGCTACCGCGGGGCGGACGAGCTCCTACAATGAGCAGTTCTTC
CASSATAGRTSSYNEQFF
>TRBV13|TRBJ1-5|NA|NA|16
TGTGCCAGCAGCTTAGGAAGGGACATTACGGGGTCGGCCCAGCATTTT
CASSLGRDITGSAQHF
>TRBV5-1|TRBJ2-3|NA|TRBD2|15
TGCGCCAGCAGCACCGGGGAGGGAAGCACAGATACGCAGTATTTT
CASSTGEGSTDTQYF
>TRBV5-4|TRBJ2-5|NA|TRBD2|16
TGTGCCAGCAGCTTGGAAGCGGGACTAGCGGGAGAGACCCAGTACTTC
CASSLEAGLAGETQYF
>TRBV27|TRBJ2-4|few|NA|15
TGTGCCAGCAGTAACTCCCCGGAGAGCGTGAACATTCAGTACTTC
CASSNSPESVNIQYF
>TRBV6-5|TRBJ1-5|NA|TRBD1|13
TGTGCCATCCAGGGGGGTAGCAATCAGCCCCAGCATTTT
CAIQGGSNQPQHF
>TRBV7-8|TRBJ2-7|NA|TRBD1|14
TGTGCCAGCAGCTCTCGGGACAGGGTCTACGAGCAGTACTTC
CASSSRDRVYEQYF
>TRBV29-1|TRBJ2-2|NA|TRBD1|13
TGCAGCGCCCGACAGGGAAACACCGGGGAGCTGTTTTTT
CSARQGNTGELFF
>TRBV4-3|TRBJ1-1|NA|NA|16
TGCGCCAGCAGCCAAGCGGAATGGGGACTCAACACTGAAGCTTTCTTT
CASSQAEWGLNTEAFF
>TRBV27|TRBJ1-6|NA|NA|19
TGTGCCAGCAGTCCCCTCCTGGCGGCAGAAGGCTCCTATAATTCACCCCTCCACTTT
CASSPLLAAEGSYNSPLHF
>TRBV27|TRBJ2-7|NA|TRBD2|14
TGTGCCAGCAGTTTAACTAGCGGGAGCGACGAGCAGTACTTC
CASSLTSGSDEQYF